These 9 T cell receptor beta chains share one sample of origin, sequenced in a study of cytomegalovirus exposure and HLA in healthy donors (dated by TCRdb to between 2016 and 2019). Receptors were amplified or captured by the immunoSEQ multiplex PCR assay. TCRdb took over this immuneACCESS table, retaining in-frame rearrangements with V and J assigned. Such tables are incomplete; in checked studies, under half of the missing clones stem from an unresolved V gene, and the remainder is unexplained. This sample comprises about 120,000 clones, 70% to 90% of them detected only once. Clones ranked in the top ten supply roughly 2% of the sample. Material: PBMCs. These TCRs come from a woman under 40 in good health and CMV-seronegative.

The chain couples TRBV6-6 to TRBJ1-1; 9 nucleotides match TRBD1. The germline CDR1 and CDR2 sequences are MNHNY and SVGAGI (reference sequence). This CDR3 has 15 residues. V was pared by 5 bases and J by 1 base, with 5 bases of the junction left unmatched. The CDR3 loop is CASSPWGQGNTEAFF. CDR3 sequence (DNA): TGTGCCAGCAGTCCTTGGGGACAGGGGAACACTGAAGCTTTCTTT.

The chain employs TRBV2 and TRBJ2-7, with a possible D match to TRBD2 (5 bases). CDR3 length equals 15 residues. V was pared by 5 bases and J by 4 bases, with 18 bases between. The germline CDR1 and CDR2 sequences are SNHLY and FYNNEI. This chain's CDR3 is CASSSTGFGRYEQYF. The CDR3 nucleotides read TGTGCCAGCAGTTCGACGGGATTCGGTCGATACGAGCAGTACTTC.

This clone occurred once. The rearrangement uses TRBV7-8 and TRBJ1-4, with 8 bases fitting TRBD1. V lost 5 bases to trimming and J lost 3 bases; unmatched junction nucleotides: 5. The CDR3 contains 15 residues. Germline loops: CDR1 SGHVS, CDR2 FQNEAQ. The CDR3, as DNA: TGTGCCAGCAGCCTCCAGACAGGGGCTAATGAAAAACTGTTTTTT. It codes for CASSLQTGANEKLFF.

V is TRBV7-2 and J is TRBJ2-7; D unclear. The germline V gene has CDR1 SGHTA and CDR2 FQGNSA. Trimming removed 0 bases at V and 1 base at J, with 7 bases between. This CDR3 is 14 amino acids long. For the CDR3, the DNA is TGTGCCAGCAGCTTAGCGGTGACTTCCTACGAGCAGTACTTC. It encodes CASSLAVTSYEQYF.

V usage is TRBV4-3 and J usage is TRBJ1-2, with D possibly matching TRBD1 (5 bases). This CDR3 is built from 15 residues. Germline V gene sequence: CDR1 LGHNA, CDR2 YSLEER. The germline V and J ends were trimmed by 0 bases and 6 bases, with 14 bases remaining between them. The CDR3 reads CASSQDPRGRDGYTF. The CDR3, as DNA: TGCGCCAGCAGCCAAGATCCAAGGGGAAGAGATGGCTACACCTTC.

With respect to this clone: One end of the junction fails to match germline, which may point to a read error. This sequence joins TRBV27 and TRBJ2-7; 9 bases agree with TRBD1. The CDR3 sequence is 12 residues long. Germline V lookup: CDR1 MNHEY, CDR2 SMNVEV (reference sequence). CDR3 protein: CASSTTGGSPRF. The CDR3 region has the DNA TGTGCCAGCAGTACGACAGGGGGGTCTCCTCGGTTC.

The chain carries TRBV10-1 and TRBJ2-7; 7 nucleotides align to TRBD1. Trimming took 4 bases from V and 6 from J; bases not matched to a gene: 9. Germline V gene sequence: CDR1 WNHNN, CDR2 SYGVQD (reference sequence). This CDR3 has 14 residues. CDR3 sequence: CASSGTGFSCEQYF. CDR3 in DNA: TGCGCCAGCAGTGGGACAGGTTTCAGCTGCGAGCAGTACTTC.

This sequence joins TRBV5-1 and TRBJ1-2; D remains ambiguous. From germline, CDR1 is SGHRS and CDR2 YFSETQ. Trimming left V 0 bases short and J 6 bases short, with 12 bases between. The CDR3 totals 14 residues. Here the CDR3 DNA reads TGCGCCAGCAGCTTGGAGGCGGTCTACGATGGCTACACCTTC. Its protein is CASSLEAVYDGYTF.

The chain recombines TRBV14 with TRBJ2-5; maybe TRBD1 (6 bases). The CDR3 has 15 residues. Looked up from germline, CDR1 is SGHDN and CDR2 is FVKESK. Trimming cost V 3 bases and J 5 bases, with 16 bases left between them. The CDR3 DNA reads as TGTGCCAGCAGCCAGCAATTCAGGGGTGAGGAGACCCAGTACTTC. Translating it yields CASSQQFRGEETQYF. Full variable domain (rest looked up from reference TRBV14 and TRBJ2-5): EAGVTQFPSHSVIEKGQTVTLRCDPISGHDNLYWYRRVMGKEIKFLLHFVKESKQDESGMPNNRFLAERTGGTYSTLKVQPAELEDSGVYFCASSQQFRGEETQYFGPGTRLLVL.